This TCR beta chain was found in a study of T cells after yellow fever vaccination. Study findings and constraints: Repertoires sorted by FACS could include abundant clonotypes that are contaminants from the bulk population.

This clonotype was picked up many times. Its antigen is not identified. Germline values: CDR1 MNHEY, CDR2 SVGEGT. CDR3 length: 11 amino acids. Trimming took off 5 bases at V and 7 bases at J, with 5 bases between the two ends. Making TCR cDNA involved 5'RACE template switching, which added UMIs and a universal primer site. TCRdb passed the 5' RACE reads through MiXCR, listing each CDR3 protein once. This table holds 300,000 to 350,000 distinct CDR3 sequences, around 4.5% found once. Source: PBMCs, taken 15 days after the yellow fever booster vaccination. The chain is built from TRBV6-2 or TRBV6-3 and TRBJ2-2; no firm D call. This receptor was taken from a man between 18 and 29 years old who received the YFV17D yellow fever vaccine. This CDR3 is CASSVGGELFF. CDR3 nucleotides: TGTGCCAGCAGTGTAGGCGGGGAGCTGTTTTTT.